The 3 T cell receptor beta chains given below trace back to one sample, sequenced in a study of blood T cell repertoires in COVID-19. Using immunoSEQ multiplex PCR, the repertoire was profiled, and TCRdb retains in-frame clones only, with some absent. This table has about 140,000 clones, roughly 88% appearing once. Material for sequencing was PBMCs or T cells enriched from blood (not recorded which). Receptor source: a middle-aged man who had recovered from COVID-19.

The sample holds one count of this clone. The chain recombines TRBV11-2 with TRBJ2-7, with 8 bases lining up with TRBD2. The CDR3 has 15 residues. Unmatched junction bases numbered 7, after V lost 5 bases and J lost 1 base. CDR1 is SGHAT, CDR2 FQNNGV, per germline. The CDR3 here is CASSRGLGWSYEQYF. The CDR3 region has the DNA TGTGCCAGCAGCCGGGGACTAGGTTGGTCCTACGAGCAGTACTTC.

This sequence joins TRBV6-4 and TRBJ2-7; possible D gene TRBD1, 7 bases. The V gene lost 6 bases and the J gene lost 0 bases, with 15 bases spanning the gap. The CDR3 extends over 15 amino acids. Per the germline V gene, CDR1 is MRHNA and CDR2 is SNTAGT. Here the CDR3 reads CASRACGTDSYEQYV. The CDR3 DNA sequence: TGTGCCAGCAGGGCTTGCGGGACAGACTCCTACGAGCAGTACGTC.

The V and J genes are TRBV5-1 and TRBJ1-6; D unclear. This CDR3 has 16 amino acids. The germline V gene has CDR1 SGHRS and CDR2 YFSETQ. The V and J ends lost 4 bases and 9 bases respectively, with 20 bases between them. The CDR3 nucleotides are TGCGCCAGCAGCCTGGGATCACGGGGTCCTCGTTCACCCCTCCACTTT. It is translated as CASSLGSRGPRSPLHF.